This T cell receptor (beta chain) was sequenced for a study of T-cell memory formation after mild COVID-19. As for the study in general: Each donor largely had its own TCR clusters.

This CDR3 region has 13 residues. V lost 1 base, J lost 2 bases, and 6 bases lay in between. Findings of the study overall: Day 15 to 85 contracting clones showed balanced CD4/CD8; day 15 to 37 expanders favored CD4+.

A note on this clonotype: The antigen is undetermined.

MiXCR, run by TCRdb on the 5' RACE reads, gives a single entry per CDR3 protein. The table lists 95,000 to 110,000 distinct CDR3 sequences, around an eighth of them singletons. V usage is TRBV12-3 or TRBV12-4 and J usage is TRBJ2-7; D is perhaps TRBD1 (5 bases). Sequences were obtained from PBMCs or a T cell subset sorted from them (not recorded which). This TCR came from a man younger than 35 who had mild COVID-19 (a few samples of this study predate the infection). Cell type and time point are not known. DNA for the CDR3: TGTGCCAGCAGTTTAGGCAGGGCCTACGAGCAGTACGTC. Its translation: CASSLGRAYEQYV.